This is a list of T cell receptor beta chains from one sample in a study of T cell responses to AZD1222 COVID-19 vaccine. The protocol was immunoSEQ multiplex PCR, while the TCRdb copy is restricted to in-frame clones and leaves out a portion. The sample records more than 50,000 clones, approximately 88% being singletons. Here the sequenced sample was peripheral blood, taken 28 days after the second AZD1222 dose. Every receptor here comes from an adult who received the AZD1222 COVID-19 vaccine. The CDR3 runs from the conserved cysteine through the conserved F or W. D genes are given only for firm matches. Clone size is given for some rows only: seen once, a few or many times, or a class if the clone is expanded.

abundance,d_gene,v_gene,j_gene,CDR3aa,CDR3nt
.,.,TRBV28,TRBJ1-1,CASSPPMVGNTEAFF,TGTGCCAGCAGTCCGCCCATGGTGGGTAACACTGAAGCTTTCTTT
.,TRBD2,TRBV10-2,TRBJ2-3,CASSESAGGDTQYF,TGCGCCAGCAGTGAGTCCGCGGGAGGGGATACGCAGTATTTT
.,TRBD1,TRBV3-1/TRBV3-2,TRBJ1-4,CASSQETGGEKLFF,TGTGCCAGCAGCCAAGAAACAGGGGGTGAAAAACTGTTTTTT
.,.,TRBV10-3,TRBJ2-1,CAISESKGNGPNEQFF,TGTGCCATCAGTGAGTCGAAAGGGAACGGACCCAATGAGCAGTTCTTC
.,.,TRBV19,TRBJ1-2,CASSTAYGYTF,TGTGCCAGTAGTACTGCTTATGGCTACACCTTC
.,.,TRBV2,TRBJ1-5,CASSEGVGPLRNQPQHF,TGTGCCAGCAGTGAAGGAGTGGGGCCCCTTCGCAATCAGCCCCAGCATTTT
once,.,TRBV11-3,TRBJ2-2,CASSRGPLTGELFF,TGTGCCAGCAGCCGAGGGCCTCTTACCGGGGAGCTGTTTTTT
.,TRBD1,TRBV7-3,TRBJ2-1,CASSVTGGMYNEQFF,TGTGCCAGCAGCGTGACAGGGGGCATGTACAATGAGCAGTTCTTC
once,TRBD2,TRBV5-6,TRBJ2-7,CASSFGRTSGNPEQYF,TGTGCCAGCAGCTTTGGGCGAACTAGCGGGAACCCCGAGCAGTACTTC
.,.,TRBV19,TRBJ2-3,CASSTLTGATDTQYF,TGTGCCAGTAGTACCCTGACGGGCGCAACAGATACGCAGTATTTT
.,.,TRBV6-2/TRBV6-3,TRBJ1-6,CASSYSASVSSSYNSPLHF,TGTGCCAGCAGTTACTCGGCAAGCGTATCGAGCTCCTATAATTCACCCCTCCACTTT
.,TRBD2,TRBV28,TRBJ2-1,CASSPRVSGRIFNEQFF,TGTGCCAGCAGTCCCCGCGTTAGCGGGAGAATCTTCAATGAGCAGTTCTTC
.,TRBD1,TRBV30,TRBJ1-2,CAWSESFPGQAGYTF,TGTGCCTGGAGTGAATCATTCCCGGGACAGGCGGGCTACACCTTC
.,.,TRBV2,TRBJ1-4,CASSSRSRTNEKLFF,TGTGCCAGCAGCAGCAGGAGCAGAACTAATGAAAAACTGTTTTTT
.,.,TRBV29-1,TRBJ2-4,CSVEDQGPNIQYF,TGCAGCGTTGAAGATCAAGGCCCAAACATTCAGTACTTC
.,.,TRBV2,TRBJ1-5,CASTRDRGENQPQHF,TGTGCCAGCACTCGGGACCGCGGAGAGAATCAGCCCCAGCATTTT
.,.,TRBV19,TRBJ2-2,CASSMGGSSNTGELFF,TGTGCCAGTAGTATGGGAGGTTCATCCAACACCGGGGAGCTGTTTTTT
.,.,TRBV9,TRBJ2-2,CASSKAGGPYRYTGELFF,TGTGCCAGCAGCAAAGCCGGGGGCCCCTATAGATACACCGGGGAGCTGTTTTTT
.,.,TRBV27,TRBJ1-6,CASSLRGDVAGGSPLHF,TGTGCCAGCAGTTTAAGAGGGGACGTAGCCGGAGGTTCACCCCTCCACTTT
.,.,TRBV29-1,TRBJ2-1,CSAEAGASYNEQFF,TGCAGCGCTGAGGCGGGGGCCTCCTACAATGAGCAGTTCTTC
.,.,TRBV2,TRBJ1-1,CASTKEKGNTEAFF,TGTGCCAGCACCAAGGAGAAGGGGAACACTGAAGCTTTCTTT
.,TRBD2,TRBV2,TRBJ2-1,CAIIPGLAYNEQFF,TGTGCCATCATCCCGGGACTAGCATACAATGAGCAGTTCTTC
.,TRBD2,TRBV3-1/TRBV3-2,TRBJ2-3,CASSQASGGSTDTQYF,TGTGCCAGCAGCCAGGCTAGCGGGGGGAGCACAGATACGCAGTATTTT
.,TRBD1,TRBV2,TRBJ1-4,CASSIRTGVGNEKLFF,TGTGCCAGCAGTATACGGACAGGGGTCGGGAATGAAAAACTGTTTTTT
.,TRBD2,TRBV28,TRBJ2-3,CASSPRVAGGGDTQYF,TGTGCCAGCAGTCCCCGGGTGGCGGGAGGGGGAGATACGCAGTATTTT
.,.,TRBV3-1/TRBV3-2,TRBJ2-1,CASSQERKGEQFF,TGTGCCAGCAGCCAAGAACGGAAGGGTGAGCAGTTCTTC
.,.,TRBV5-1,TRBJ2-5,CASSLTGIQETQYF,TGCGCCAGCAGCTTGACAGGTATTCAAGAGACCCAGTACTTC
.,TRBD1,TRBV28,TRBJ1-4,CASRENRGRLFF,TGTGCCAGCAGGGAAAACAGGGGGCGGCTGTTTTTT
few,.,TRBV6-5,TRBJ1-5,CASSFDMNQPQHF,TGTGCCAGCAGTTTTGACATGAATCAGCCCCAGCATTTT
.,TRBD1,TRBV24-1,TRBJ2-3,CATSDPGQGSTDTQYF,TGTGCCACCAGTGACCCAGGACAGGGCAGCACAGATACGCAGTATTTT
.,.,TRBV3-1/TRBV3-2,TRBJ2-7,CASSQDPRAEQYF,TGTGCCAGCAGCCAAGATCCCAGGGCCGAGCAGTACTTC
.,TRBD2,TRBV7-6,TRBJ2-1,CASSPVGGGSSYNEQFF,TGTGCCAGCAGCCCCGTTGGCGGCGGGAGCTCCTACAATGAGCAGTTCTTC
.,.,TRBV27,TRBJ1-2,CASSLSKGLSMGYGYTF,TGTGCCAGCAGTTTATCGAAAGGACTCTCAATGGGCTATGGCTACACCTTC
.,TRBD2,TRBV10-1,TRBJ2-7,CASSEGLAGPYEQYF,TGCGCCAGCAGTGAGGGACTAGCGGGCCCCTACGAGCAGTACTTC
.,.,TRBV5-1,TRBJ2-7,CASSLSGPYEQYF,TGCGCCAGCAGCTTGTCAGGGCCGTACGAGCAGTACTTC
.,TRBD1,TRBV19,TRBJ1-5,CASSIEDRAQPQHF,TGTGCCAGTAGTATAGAAGACAGGGCACAGCCCCAGCATTTT
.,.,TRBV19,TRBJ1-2,CASSSPRRAFYGYTF,TGTGCCAGTAGTTCCCCCCGACGGGCCTTCTATGGCTACACCTTC
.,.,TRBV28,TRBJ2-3,CASSSLPGGRGAKDTQYF,TGTGCCAGCAGTTCCCTCCCAGGAGGGCGAGGGGCCAAGGATACGCAGTATTTT
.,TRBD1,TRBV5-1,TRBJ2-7,CASSLGTVYEQYF,TGCGCCAGCAGCCTGGGGACAGTTTACGAGCAGTACTTC
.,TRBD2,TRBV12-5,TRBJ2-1,CASGLLTSGSYNEQFF,TGTGCTAGTGGTTTGTTGACTAGCGGATCCTACAATGAGCAGTTCTTC
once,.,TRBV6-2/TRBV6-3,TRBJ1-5,CASSLSVNQPQHF,TGTGCCAGCAGCCTCAGCGTTAACCAGCCCCAGCATTTT
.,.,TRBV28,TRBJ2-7,CASSFGGARYEQYF,TGTGCCAGCAGTTTCGGGGGAGCGCGCTACGAGCAGTACTTC
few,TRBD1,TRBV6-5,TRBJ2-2,CASGTATGELFF,TGTGCCAGCGGGACAGCCACCGGGGAGCTGTTTTTT
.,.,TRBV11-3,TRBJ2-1,CASSLAGRREQFF,TGTGCCAGCAGCTTAGCTGGGCGTCGGGAGCAGTTCTTC
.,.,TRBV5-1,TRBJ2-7,CASSLWGSLSYEQYF,TGCGCCAGCAGCTTGTGGGGGTCCTTATCCTACGAGCAGTACTTC
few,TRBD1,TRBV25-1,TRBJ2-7,CASSEWGQGAFEQYF,TGTGCCAGCAGTGAATGGGGGCAGGGGGCTTTCGAGCAGTACTTC
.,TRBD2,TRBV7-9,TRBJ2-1,CASSLATSGRVGNEQFF,TGTGCCAGCAGCTTAGCTACTAGCGGGAGGGTGGGCAATGAGCAGTTCTTC
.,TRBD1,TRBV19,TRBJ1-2,CASGTGGSNYGYTF,TGTGCCAGCGGGACAGGGGGTTCCAACTATGGCTACACCTTC
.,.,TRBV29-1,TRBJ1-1,CSVGQDGTEAFF,TGCAGCGTTGGACAGGATGGCACTGAAGCTTTCTTT
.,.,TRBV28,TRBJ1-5,CASSQGPKNQPQHF,TGTGCCAGCAGCCAGGGTCCGAAAAATCAGCCCCAGCATTTT
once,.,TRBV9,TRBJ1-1,CASSVMWNTEAFF,TGTGCCAGCAGCGTAATGTGGAACACTGAAGCTTTCTTT
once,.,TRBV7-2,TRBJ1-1,CASSLYRMNTEAFF,TGTGCCAGCAGCCTCTACAGGATGAACACTGAAGCTTTCTTT
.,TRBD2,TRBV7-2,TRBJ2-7,CASSLAHDTSVWGEQYF,TGTGCCAGCAGCTTAGCGCACGACACTAGCGTGTGGGGCGAGCAGTACTTC
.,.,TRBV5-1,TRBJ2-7,CASSLAGNEQYF,TGCGCCAGCAGCTTGGCCGGGAACGAGCAGTACTTC
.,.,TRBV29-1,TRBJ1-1,CSGLVNTEAFF,TGCAGCGGATTAGTTAACACTGAAGCTTTCTTT
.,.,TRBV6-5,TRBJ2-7,CASTLPPLEQYF,TGTGCCAGCACCCTACCCCCTCTCGAGCAGTACTTC
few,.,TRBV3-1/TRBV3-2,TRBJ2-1,CATAHRASYNEQFF,TGTGCCACGGCGCATAGAGCGTCCTACAATGAGCAGTTCTTC
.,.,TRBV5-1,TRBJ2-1,CASSTWNEQFF,TGCGCCAGCAGCACATGGAATGAGCAGTTCTTC
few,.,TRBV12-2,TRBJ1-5,CAMSRVIEPQHF,TGTGCGATGAGCAGGGTTATAGAACCCCAGCATTTT
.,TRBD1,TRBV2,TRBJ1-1,CASKGTGVAEAFF,TGTGCCAGCAAGGGGACAGGGGTGGCCGAAGCTTTCTTT